The 26 T cell receptor beta chains listed next were all sequenced from one sample in a study of blood T cell repertoires in COVID-19. Libraries were prepared by immunoSEQ multiplex PCR; TCRdb keeps only in-frame clonotypes and omits some of them. The sample consists of about 160,000 clones, approximately 90% of them appearing once. The sequenced material came from PBMCs or T cells enriched from blood (not recorded which). Receptors were obtained from a woman between 50 and 59 years old who had recovered from COVID-19.

The chain uses TRBV6-5 and TRBJ1-5; D remains unclear. In germline, CDR1 is MNHEY, CDR2 SVGAGI. V was shortened by 6 bases and J by 0 bases, with 9 bases between the two germline ends. The CDR3 sequence is 14 residues long. This CDR3 reads CASRQTSSNQPQHF. CDR3 nucleotides: TGTGCCAGCAGGCAGACTTCTAGCAATCAGCCCCAGCATTTT.

The chain carries TRBV14 and TRBJ2-7; the D is unclear. The ends were cut back, 5 bases at V and 2 bases at J, with 13 bases in the middle. The CDR3 contains 14 residues. CDR1 SGHDN and CDR2 FVKESK come from the germline V gene. The CDR3 DNA reads TGTGCCAGCAGCTTCATGGGTGCGGCCTACGAGCAGTACTTC. Amino acid sequence: CASSFMGAAYEQYF.

The CDR3 sequence: CASSRDGTDTQYF. CDR3 coding DNA: TGCGCCAGCAGCCGAGACGGGACAGATACGCAGTATTTT. The rearrangement links TRBV5-1 to TRBJ2-3; D ambiguous. The CDR3 loop spans 13 amino acids. V was cut by 4 bases and J by 3 bases, with 9 bases left in between. Germline values: CDR1 SGHRS, CDR2 YFSETQ.

The genes are TRBV6-5 and TRBJ2-3; 8 bases are a match to TRBD1. V trimming: 6 bases; J trimming: 2 bases; junction bases outside the gene matches: 7. Germline CDR1 and CDR2: MNHEY and SVGAGI. CDR3 size: 15 residues. CDR3 protein: CASRRTGQHTDTQYF. The CDR3 nucleotides are TGTGCCAGCAGGCGGACAGGGCAACACACAGATACGCAGTATTTT.

The genes are TRBV18 and TRBJ1-2; 7 bases align to TRBD1. CDR1 KGHSH and CDR2 LQKENI come from the germline V gene. Trimming removed 3 bases from V and 5 bases from J; junction bases left unmatched: 9. The CDR3 sequence is 15 residues long. The CDR3 bases are TGTGCCAGCTCACCCGACGGACAGGCGAGGTATGGCTACACCTTC. Protein product: CASSPDGQARYGYTF.

The chain has TRBV4-3 and TRBJ1-1; D is perhaps TRBD1 (5 bases). CDR3 size: 14 residues. The ends were cut back, 0 bases at V and 5 bases at J, with 10 bases in the middle. Germline CDR1 reads LGHNA; CDR2 reads YSLEER. CDR3 in amino acids: CASSQEGGETEAFF. Written as DNA, the CDR3 is TGCGCCAGCAGCCAAGAGGGGGGGGAAACTGAAGCTTTCTTT.

The chain is built from TRBV11-3 and TRBJ2-3; 9 bases agree with TRBD2. V lost 5 bases and J lost 8; bases outside the gene matches: 11. This CDR3 contains 15 residues. Germline CDR1 and CDR2: SGHNT and YENEEA. The CDR3 region is CASSPVGPAGGTQYF. In nucleotides, the CDR3 is TGTGCCAGCAGCCCAGTGGGACCAGCGGGGGGTACGCAGTATTTT.

This chain joins TRBV7-2 and TRBJ2-7; 7 nucleotides agree with TRBD1. J gave up 0 bases and V 5 bases, and 10 bases lay outside the gene matches. The CDR3 consists of 16 residues. Per germline, CDR1 SGHTA and CDR2 FQGNSA. The CDR3 loop is CASSASQGRSSYEQYF. The DNA for the CDR3 is TGTGCCAGCAGCGCCTCACAGGGGCGCAGCTCCTACGAGCAGTACTTC.

The chain employs TRBV7-2 and TRBJ2-1; a weak D match, TRBD2 (6 bases). The CDR3 is made up of 15 amino acids. The V and J ends lost 4 bases and 4 bases respectively, with 14 bases between them. Germline-derived CDR1 and CDR2 are SGHTA and FQGNSA. The CDR3 loop reads CASSSWASAYNEQFF. CDR3 coding DNA: TGTGCCAGCAGCTCATGGGCTAGCGCATACAATGAGCAGTTCTTC.

This chain joins TRBV24-1 and TRBJ2-1, with a possible D match to TRBD1 (6 bases). This CDR3 has 13 amino acids. CDR1 and CDR2 from the germline V gene are KGHDR and SFDVKD. V lost 10 bases and J lost 7, with 16 bases in between. Here the CDR3 DNA reads TGTGCCACTGAGACAGGAACCCTTAATGAGCAGTTCTTC. Protein sequence: CATETGTLNEQFF.

This chain links TRBV19 with TRBJ1-1; D is perhaps TRBD1 (6 bases). V was pared by 6 bases and J by 1 base, with 15 bases between. The CDR3 has 15 residues. Looked up from germline, CDR1 is LNHDA and CDR2 is SQIVND (reference sequence). The CDR3 sequence: CASRLGQLGNTEAFF. The CDR3 nucleotides are TGTGCCAGTAGACTCGGACAGCTTGGGAACACTGAAGCTTTCTTT. Supplemented by reference TRBV19 and TRBJ1-1, the full variable domain reads DGGITQSPKYLFRKEGQNVTLSCEQNLNHDAMYWYRQDPGQGLRLIYYSQIVNDFQKGDIAEGYSVSREKKESFPLTVTSAQKNPTAFYLCASRLGQLGNTEAFFGQGTRLTVV.

The gene calls are TRBV29-1 and TRBJ2-7, with a possible D match to TRBD1 (5 bases). Germline V gene lookup returns CDR1 SQVTM and CDR2 ANQGSEA. CDR3 length: 13 amino acids. V was cut by 1 base and J by 5 bases, with 12 bases left in between. CDR3 protein: CSVEGGVVNEQYF. The DNA for the CDR3 is TGCAGCGTTGAAGGGGGCGTTGTTAACGAGCAGTACTTC.

This clone was seen a handful of times. The chain has TRBV21-1 and TRBJ2-1; the DNA was not compared with TRBD2, the D call given in the table. TRBV21-1 is noted as a pseudogene. CDR3 length: 12 amino acids. CDR3 DNA sequence: TGTGCCAGCAGCAACCCTTGCAATGAGCAGTTCTTC. This gives the protein CASSNPCNEQFF.

This chain uses TRBV7-3 with TRBJ2-2; possibly TRBD2 for D (6 bases). Germline V gene sequence: CDR1 SGHTA, CDR2 FQGTGA. This CDR3 comprises 16 residues. Trimming removed 5 bases at V and 0 bases at J, with 13 bases between. This CDR3 reads CASSLAGTPNTGELFF. The CDR3 DNA reads as TGTGCCAGCAGCCTCGCCGGGACTCCGAACACCGGGGAGCTGTTTTTT.

The chain uses TRBV19 and TRBJ2-1; D is uncertain. The CDR3 loop spans 13 amino acids. CDR1 and CDR2 (germline): LNHDA, SQIVND (reference sequence). Trimming stripped 6 bases from V and 3 bases from J, with 9 bases between. This chain's CDR3 is CASRGSHYNEQFF. The CDR3 DNA sequence: TGTGCCAGTAGGGGCTCTCACTACAATGAGCAGTTCTTC.

The chain combines TRBV7-9 with TRBJ2-1; possibly TRBD1 for D (6 bases). CDR1 is SEHNR, CDR2 FQNEAQ, per germline (reference sequence). V lost 2 bases and J 3 bases, leaving 8 bases between the germline ends. CDR3 length equals 14 residues. Here the CDR3 DNA reads TGTGCCAGCAGCTTACTGGACAGCTACAATGAGCAGTTCTTC. Translated: CASSLLDSYNEQFF.

This clone was recorded once. V and J are TRBV29-1 and TRBJ2-1; no reliable D call. The CDR3 runs to 12 residues. Germline V lookup: CDR1 SQVTM, CDR2 ANQGSEA. V gave up 7 bases and J gave up 4 bases, with 11 bases separating them. The CDR3 loop is CSGGQIYNEQFF. The CDR3 DNA follows: TGCAGCGGGGGTCAGATATACAATGAGCAGTTCTTC.

This chain joins TRBV7-2 and TRBJ2-5, with D possibly being TRBD1 (7 bases). The ends were cut back, 4 bases at V and 4 bases at J, with 13 bases in the middle. From germline, CDR1 is SGHTA and CDR2 FQGNSA. CDR3 length: 14 residues. The CDR3 reads CASSSDQGGETQYF. CDR3 nucleotide sequence: TGTGCCAGCAGCTCTGACCAGGGGGGAGAGACCCAGTACTTC.

V is TRBV7-2 and J is TRBJ2-2, with 11 positions matching TRBD2. The J segment lost 3 bases and the V segment lost 6 bases, leaving 3 bases of the junction unmatched. CDR3 length: 15 residues. Germline V lookup: CDR1 SGHTA, CDR2 FQGNSA. CDR3 protein: CASRGLAGHTGELFF. Here the CDR3 DNA reads TGTGCCAGCAGAGGACTAGCGGGTCACACCGGGGAGCTGTTTTTT.

This chain uses TRBV7-3 with TRBJ1-4; no definite D call. From germline, CDR1 is SGHTA and CDR2 FQGTGA. The length of the CDR3 is 20 residues. The V end lost 1 base, the J end lost 0 bases, and 21 bases lay between the germline ends. In DNA, the CDR3 is TGTGCCAGCAGCTTAAGATTCGGCAGCACTACCTATGCAACTAATGAAAAACTGTTTTTT. Protein: CASSLRFGSTTYATNEKLFF.

This clone was detected only once. The V call is TRBV11-2, the J call TRBJ2-6; D not certain. From germline, CDR1 is SGHAT and CDR2 FQNNGV. The CDR3 is made up of 14 amino acids. V lost 6 bases to trimming and J lost 0 bases, with 6 bases between them. As DNA, the CDR3 is TGTGCCAGCAGTTCCCGCTCTGGGGCCAACGTCCTGACTTTC. Protein sequence: CASSSRSGANVLTF.

This chain joins TRBV7-9 and TRBJ1-2; D remains ambiguous. This CDR3 has 11 amino acids. Germline-derived CDR1 and CDR2 are SEHNR and FQNEAQ (reference sequence). V lost 6 bases and J 8 bases, leaving 10 bases between the germline ends. CDR3 in amino acids: CASRRYAGYTF. The DNA of the CDR3 is TGTGCCAGCAGGCGATATGCGGGCTACACCTTC.

The CDR3 sequence is CASSKGQAQETQYF. CDR3 coding DNA: TGCGCCAGCAGCAAGGGACAGGCCCAAGAGACCCAGTACTTC. The rearrangement links TRBV5-1 to TRBJ2-5; 8 bases agree with TRBD1. There are 14 residues in the CDR3. Germline V CDR1 and CDR2: SGHRS, YFSETQ. After removal of 4 bases from V and 1 base from J, the junction contained 3 bases not matched to a gene.

The V gene is TRBV6-2 or TRBV6-3, the J gene TRBJ2-1; TRBD2 agrees at 10 bases. This CDR3 has 13 residues. Germline CDR1 and CDR2: MNHEY and SVGEGT. With 6 bases clipped from V and 9 bases from J, the junction kept 5 bases outside the gene matches. The CDR3 sequence: CASSPSGGGEQFF. In DNA form, the CDR3 reads TGTGCCAGCAGCCCTAGCGGGGGCGGTGAGCAGTTCTTC.

For the CDR3, the DNA is TGTGCCAGCAGCTTAAGGGGACAAGCTACAGATACGCAGTATTTT. It encodes CASSLRGQATDTQYF. The rearrangement joins TRBV7-2 to TRBJ2-3; D is perhaps TRBD1 (6 bases). This CDR3 contains 15 residues. The germline V gene encodes CDR1 SGHTA and CDR2 FQGNSA. Between the trimmed V and J ends, which lost 2 bases and 3 bases, there was a span of 12 bases. Full variable domain (remainder filled in from reference TRBV7-2 and TRBJ2-3): GAGVSQSPSNKVTEKGKDVELRCDPISGHTALYWYRQSLGQGLEFLIYFQGNSAPDKSGLPSDRFSAERTGGSVSTLTIQRTQQEDSAVYLCASSLRGQATDTQYFGPGTRLTVL.

The J gene is TRBJ2-1, the V gene TRBV7-9; TRBD2 matches 9 bases. Germline CDR1 SEHNR, CDR2 FQNEAQ (reference sequence). The CDR3 has 16 amino acids. The ends lost 3 bases at V and 0 bases at J; junction bases unmatched: 3. CDR3 residues: CASSFSRGGSYNEQFF. The CDR3, as DNA: TGTGCCAGCAGCTTTTCGCGGGGGGGCTCCTACAATGAGCAGTTCTTC.